This T cell receptor (beta chain) was captured in a study of shared clonotypes between healthy human individuals. In regard to this clone: The antigen remains unidentified.

The genomic DNA of each subset was split evenly across several immunoSEQ plates. In the original processing: With immunoSEQ giving junction-only sequences and no quality scores, filtering differed. Method: immunoSEQ multiplex PCR; TCRdb's copy keeps in-frame clones and lacks some. V, J and clone size reflect that table, while D and trimming were determined from the DNA. The table records 450,000 to 600,000 clones, 65% to 80% of them present only once. The V gene's germline CDR1 is MNHNS and CDR2 SASEGT. The CDR3 spans 12 residues. V was clipped by 6 bases and J by 2 bases, with 7 bases between them. Study observations and caveats: Sharing of clonotypes among donors was expected to vary with sequencing depth. Genetic and exposure-history diversity was limited by the few donors.

The sequence derives from a woman between 40 and 50 years old in good health. Some clones in this sample may be carry-over from other donors' samples. Sample: PBMCs. The rearrangement links TRBV6-1 to TRBJ1-1; no firm D call. For the CDR3, the DNA is TGTGCCAGCAGATCGGGTAACACTGAAGCTTTCTTT. Amino acids: CASRSGNTEAFF.